This T cell receptor (beta chain) was captured by sequencing in a study of blood T cell repertoires in COVID-19. Study details: There were acute and convalescent COVID-19 samples, and they came from the United States, Italy and Spain. Sample material is recorded as cDNA or gDNA derived from T cells, B-cell-depleted T cells, or PBMCs.

In the original processing: The assay estimated nucleated cells by amplifying reference gene primers. Clones were sequenced by immunoSEQ multiplex PCR, and TCRdb holds only the in-frame ones, with some missing. V, J and clone size derive from that table, while D and trimming were established from the DNA sequence. In the table there are some 100,000 clones, approximately 92% of which are singletons. CDR1 and CDR2 from the germline V gene are DFQATT and SNEGSKA (reference sequence). This CDR3 has 15 residues. V lost 3 bases to trimming and J lost 2 bases, with 14 bases between them. Sequences were obtained from peripheral blood. V usage is TRBV20-1 and J usage is TRBJ1-5; no firm D call. This sequence originates from a middle-aged man with active COVID-19. CDR3 residues: CSASPPFQGNQPQHF. Here the CDR3 DNA reads TGCAGTGCTAGTCCGCCGTTTCAGGGCAATCAGCCCCAGCATTTT.